This T cell receptor beta chain was retrieved from a study of shared clonotypes between healthy human individuals. In replicate PCRs of sorted subsets, approximately 200 ng DNA, approximately 32,000 T cell genomes, was used. Assay: immunoSEQ multiplex PCR; the TCRdb copy retains only in-frame clones and omits some. The sample lists roughly 2.1 million clones; approximately 94% were seen once. V dropped 4 bases and J dropped 0 bases, with 5 bases sitting between them. Germline CDR1 and CDR2: MNHNY and SVGAGI (reference sequence). CDR3 length: 13 amino acids. CD8 cells regarded as naive lacked CD45RO, were positively chosen for CCR7, and omitted terminally differentiated effector memory CD45RA+ cells.

The chain employs TRBV6-6 and TRBJ2-3; D is unclear. The sequencing sample was made of naive CD8+ T cells from PBMCs. The receptor's source is a man between 18 and 29 years old in good health. Some clones in this sample may be carry-over from other donors' samples. CDR3 DNA sequence: TGTGCCAGCAGTTTGGTAAGCACAGATACGCAGTATTTT. This translates into CASSLVSTDTQYF.